This T cell receptor beta chain was identified during a study of blood T cell repertoires in COVID-19. Whole-study context: Whether acute or convalescent, the COVID-19 samples came from the United States, Italy and Spain. PBMCs, B-cell-depleted T cells, or T cells were the source of the cDNA or gDNA that made up the material.

A note on this clone: The junction shows a germline mismatch at one end, possibly a read error.

CDR3 size: 14 residues. Germline V gene lookup returns CDR1 SGHDT and CDR2 YYEEEE. Under the authors' procedure: Amplifying reference gene primers gave estimates of nucleated cell counts. TCRdb keeps only in-frame clones here, not all; method: immunoSEQ multiplex PCR. The DNA was the basis for D and trimming; V, J and clone size are from that table. The sample holds under 300,000 clones, over 75% seen once. The source is a man in his thirties or forties who had recovered from COVID-19. V gene TRBV5-6 combines with J gene TRBJ2-7; D is ambiguous. Sample: peripheral blood. The CDR3 DNA is TGTGCCAGCACCTTAATACCCCTTGAACAAACTCGGGACTTC. Protein sequence: CASTLIPLEQTRDF.